The clone carrying this TCR beta chain is a singleton in its sample. The target antigen is unknown. This sample was included in a study of T cell responses to AZD1222 COVID-19 vaccine. Study outcomes and limitations: Most donors were white British, females outnumbered males, and clonal diversity was possibly underestimated. A reported finding is that nearly half of spike-specific TCRs target unmutated variant regions. Increases in Spike-specific TCR breadth and depth were seen after two AZD1222 doses.

The germline V and J ends were trimmed by 4 bases and 4 bases, with 13 bases remaining between them. This CDR3 comprises 14 residues. Germline lookup yields CDR1 ENHRY and CDR2 SYGVKD. Measured with immunoSEQ multiplex PCR; TCRdb has only the in-frame clones, and not every one. The table records about 150,000 clones, approximately 94% of them present only once. The source material was peripheral blood, sampled on day 0 of AZD1222 vaccination. The receptor's source is an adult in good health. This chain uses TRBV10-3 with TRBJ1-1, with D possibly matching TRBD1 (6 bases). CDR3 in DNA: TGTGCCATCAGTGCAGGGGATAGTGGCACTGAAGCTTTCTTT. Translating it yields CAISAGDSGTEAFF.